A selection of T cell receptor beta chains follows, all from one sample in a study of T cells in Graves' hyperthyroidism and ophthalmopathy. TCRdb independently ran MiXCR on the multiplex PCR reads; one entry per CDR3 protein. This table holds 360,000 or so distinct CDR3 sequences, over 15% found once. Sample: blood. The source of these receptors is a woman in her thirties or forties with Graves' ophthalmopathy. The CDR3 runs from the conserved cysteine through the conserved F or W. Fields, in order: V gene, D gene, J gene, clone size, CDR3 DNA, CDR3 protein. A D gene is named only where the DNA matches it firmly. Expanded clones get a size class; other rows say once, few or many, or leave the size out.

V gene: TRBV24-1; D gene: TRBD2; J gene: TRBJ2-1; clone size: many; CDR3 DNA: TGTGCCACCAGCCCGACCAGCGGGAGAACTGAGCAGTTCTTC; CDR3 protein: CATSPTSGRTEQFF
V gene: TRBV12-3/TRBV12-4; D gene: TRBD1; J gene: TRBJ1-5; clone size: NA; CDR3 DNA: TGTGCCAGCAGATCCGGGACAGGGGTAGATCAGCCCCAGCATTTT; CDR3 protein: CASRSGTGVDQPQHF
V gene: TRBV2; D gene: NA; J gene: TRBJ1-5; clone size: NA; CDR3 DNA: TGTGCCAGCAGTGTAGAGGGGAAGCCCCAGCATTTT; CDR3 protein: CASSVEGKPQHF
V gene: TRBV3-1; D gene: NA; J gene: TRBJ2-5; clone size: many; CDR3 DNA: TGTGCCAGCAGCCAAAAGAAAGAGACCCAGTACTTC; CDR3 protein: CASSQKKETQYF
V gene: TRBV10-3; D gene: NA; J gene: TRBJ1-5; clone size: once; CDR3 DNA: TGTGCCACCGCTTCTGGGCAGGTGATGGATCAGCCCCAGCATTTT; CDR3 protein: CATASGQVMDQPQHF
V gene: TRBV20-1; D gene: TRBD2; J gene: TRBJ2-7; clone size: few; CDR3 DNA: TGCAGTGCTAGTAGGCTAGCGGGCCTCTACGAGCAGTACTTC; CDR3 protein: CSASRLAGLYEQYF
V gene: TRBV20-1; D gene: NA; J gene: TRBJ2-7; clone size: many; CDR3 DNA: TGCAGTGCGTCCAAGGGCAGGGCCAACGAGCAGTACTTC; CDR3 protein: CSASKGRANEQYF
V gene: TRBV19; D gene: TRBD2; J gene: TRBJ2-7; clone size: many; CDR3 DNA: TGTGCCAGTAGTAACAGACTAGCGGGAGACGAGCAGTACTTC; CDR3 protein: CASSNRLAGDEQYF
V gene: TRBV11-2; D gene: NA; J gene: TRBJ2-7; clone size: many; CDR3 DNA: TGTGCCAGCAGGACGAGCGGTGCGGGTGACGAGCAGTACTTC; CDR3 protein: CASRTSGAGDEQYF
V gene: TRBV2; D gene: TRBD1; J gene: TRBJ1-4; clone size: NA; CDR3 DNA: TGTGCCAGCAGTCAAGGGACAGGGCCGTTTTTT; CDR3 protein: CASSQGTGPFF
V gene: TRBV6-1; D gene: NA; J gene: TRBJ1-4; clone size: many; CDR3 DNA: TGTGCCAGCAGTACGGGGCAGAAAAATGAAAAACTGTTTTTT; CDR3 protein: CASSTGQKNEKLFF
V gene: TRBV24-1; D gene: NA; J gene: TRBJ1-3; clone size: many; CDR3 DNA: TGTGCCACCAGTGATTTCGGAAACACCATATATTTT; CDR3 protein: CATSDFGNTIYF
V gene: TRBV29-1; D gene: NA; J gene: TRBJ1-2; clone size: many; CDR3 DNA: TGCAGCGTTGACAGCTATGGCTACACCTTC; CDR3 protein: CSVDSYGYTF
V gene: TRBV20-1; D gene: TRBD2; J gene: TRBJ2-7; clone size: many; CDR3 DNA: TGCAGTGCCCCAACTAGCGTACAAACCTACGAGCAGTACTTC; CDR3 protein: CSAPTSVQTYEQYF
V gene: TRBV18; D gene: NA; J gene: TRBJ2-2; clone size: NA; CDR3 DNA: TGTGTCAGCTCACCGTCCCTAGCGAACACCGGGGAGCTGTTTTTT; CDR3 protein: CVSSPSLANTGELFF
V gene: TRBV19; D gene: TRBD1; J gene: TRBJ1-1; clone size: many; CDR3 DNA: TGTGCCAGTAACCGGGACAGGGGAATGAACACTGAAGCTTTCTTT; CDR3 protein: CASNRDRGMNTEAFF
V gene: TRBV6-5; D gene: NA; J gene: TRBJ1-1; clone size: NA; CDR3 DNA: TGTGCCAGCAGTTATTTACCCAACACTGAAGCTTTCTTT; CDR3 protein: CASSYLPNTEAFF
V gene: TRBV6-1; D gene: NA; J gene: TRBJ1-1; clone size: many; CDR3 DNA: TGTGCCAGCAGTGATTATACGGGGTCACCTGAAGCTTTCTTT; CDR3 protein: CASSDYTGSPEAFF
V gene: TRBV6-4; D gene: TRBD2; J gene: TRBJ2-6; clone size: many; CDR3 DNA: TGTGCCAGCAGCAGCCTAGCGGGAGTAGATGGGGCCAACGTCCTGACTTTC; CDR3 protein: CASSSLAGVDGANVLTF
V gene: TRBV5-6; D gene: TRBD1; J gene: TRBJ2-7; clone size: many; CDR3 DNA: TGTGCCAGCAGCTTCACCGGGACAGGGGGTGGCGAGCAGTACTTC; CDR3 protein: CASSFTGTGGGEQYF
V gene: TRBV15; D gene: TRBD1; J gene: TRBJ2-5; clone size: many; CDR3 DNA: TGTGCCACCAGCAGAGATTACCTAGGACAGGGGGCGAGTATTGAGACCCAGTACTTC; CDR3 protein: CATSRDYLGQGASIETQYF
V gene: TRBV7-8; D gene: TRBD1; J gene: TRBJ1-5; clone size: many; CDR3 DNA: TGTGCCAGCAGCCAGGGACAGATCGCTTATCAGCCCCAGCATTTT; CDR3 protein: CASSQGQIAYQPQHF
V gene: TRBV20-1; D gene: NA; J gene: TRBJ1-2; clone size: many; CDR3 DNA: TGCAGTGCTAGAGATCCAGGCTCGTATGGCTACACCTTC; CDR3 protein: CSARDPGSYGYTF
V gene: TRBV7-2; D gene: NA; J gene: TRBJ1-2; clone size: many; CDR3 DNA: TGTGCCAGCAGCCCCCTGGCAGAAACTATCTCTAGTGGCTACACCTTC; CDR3 protein: CASSPLAETISSGYTF
V gene: TRBV28; D gene: NA; J gene: TRBJ1-6; clone size: NA; CDR3 DNA: TGTGCCAGCAGTATACGACCCCTGTTCAATAATTCACCCCTCCACTTT; CDR3 protein: CASSIRPLFNNSPLHF
V gene: TRBV9; D gene: NA; J gene: TRBJ2-7; clone size: many; CDR3 DNA: TGTGCCAGCAGCGTAAACGGAGGCGAGCAGTACTTC; CDR3 protein: CASSVNGGEQYF
V gene: TRBV6-1; D gene: NA; J gene: TRBJ2-2; clone size: many; CDR3 DNA: TGTGCCAGCGGCTGGAGAACCGGGGAGCTGTTTTTT; CDR3 protein: CASGWRTGELFF
V gene: TRBV12-3/TRBV12-4; D gene: NA; J gene: TRBJ2-2; clone size: NA; CDR3 DNA: TGTGCCAGCAGCCATCAGACCGGGACGGAAAACACCGGGGAGCTGTTTTTT; CDR3 protein: CASSHQTGTENTGELFF
V gene: TRBV9; D gene: TRBD1; J gene: TRBJ1-5; clone size: many; CDR3 DNA: TGTGCCAGCAGCGCAAAGACAGGGACAGCCCATCAGCCCCAGCATTTT; CDR3 protein: CASSAKTGTAHQPQHF
V gene: TRBV11-2; D gene: NA; J gene: TRBJ2-7; clone size: many; CDR3 DNA: TGTGCCAGCAGCTTGGGGGGTGACTACGAGCAGTACTTC; CDR3 protein: CASSLGGDYEQYF
V gene: TRBV11-2; D gene: TRBD2; J gene: TRBJ2-2; clone size: many; CDR3 DNA: TGTGCCAGCAGCTTAGGGACTAGCGTAACCACCGGGGAGCTGTTTTTT; CDR3 protein: CASSLGTSVTTGELFF
V gene: TRBV9; D gene: TRBD1; J gene: TRBJ1-1; clone size: many; CDR3 DNA: TGTGCCAGCAGCCGTAGGACAGGGGTGAGCACTGAAGCTTTCTTT; CDR3 protein: CASSRRTGVSTEAFF
V gene: TRBV27; D gene: TRBD1; J gene: TRBJ1-2; clone size: many; CDR3 DNA: TGTGCCAGCAGTTTGGGGACAGGGGGCGCGGGGGGCTACACCTTC; CDR3 protein: CASSLGTGGAGGYTF
V gene: TRBV2; D gene: NA; J gene: TRBJ2-7; clone size: few; CDR3 DNA: TGTGCCAGCAAGAGTAGCTTCTACGAGCAGTACTTC; CDR3 protein: CASKSSFYEQYF
V gene: TRBV12-3/TRBV12-4; D gene: NA; J gene: TRBJ2-2; clone size: many; CDR3 DNA: TGTGCCAGCAGTTTTCTATTAGGCAGGGTCGCCACCGGGGAGCTGTTTTTT; CDR3 protein: CASSFLLGRVATGELFF
V gene: TRBV29-1; D gene: NA; J gene: TRBJ2-7; clone size: many; CDR3 DNA: TGCAGCGTTGTGGTCAGGGGCTACGAGCAGTACTTC; CDR3 protein: CSVVVRGYEQYF
V gene: TRBV28; D gene: NA; J gene: TRBJ1-1; clone size: many; CDR3 DNA: TGTGCCAGCCAGGGGTGGGGGACGAACACTGAAGCTTTCTTT; CDR3 protein: CASQGWGTNTEAFF
V gene: TRBV12-3/TRBV12-4; D gene: TRBD1; J gene: TRBJ2-2; clone size: many; CDR3 DNA: TGTGCCAGCAGTTCGGGACAGGGTTACGCCGGGGAGCTGTTTTTT; CDR3 protein: CASSSGQGYAGELFF
V gene: TRBV6-5; D gene: TRBD2; J gene: TRBJ2-5; clone size: many; CDR3 DNA: TGTGCCAGCAGTTGGGGAGGGCAACAAGAGACCCAGTACTTC; CDR3 protein: CASSWGGQQETQYF
V gene: TRBV6-1; D gene: TRBD2; J gene: TRBJ2-5; clone size: many; CDR3 DNA: TGTGCCAGCAAGCGACTAGCGCTCCAAGAGACCCAGTACTTC; CDR3 protein: CASKRLALQETQYF
V gene: TRBV5-1; D gene: NA; J gene: TRBJ1-1; clone size: many; CDR3 DNA: TGCGCCAGCAGCGGCGGGCCTGAGAACACTGAAGCTTTCTTT; CDR3 protein: CASSGGPENTEAFF
V gene: TRBV6-2/TRBV6-3; D gene: NA; J gene: TRBJ1-5; clone size: many; CDR3 DNA: TGTGCCAGCAGACTCCTAGGCCAGCCCCAGCATTTT; CDR3 protein: CASRLLGQPQHF
V gene: TRBV7-8; D gene: NA; J gene: TRBJ2-5; clone size: many; CDR3 DNA: TGTGCCAGCAGCTTAGGAATTCCGTCCAGCGGGCAAGAGACCCAGTACTTC; CDR3 protein: CASSLGIPSSGQETQYF
V gene: TRBV30; D gene: NA; J gene: TRBJ1-2; clone size: NA; CDR3 DNA: TGTGCCTGGAGTGTATTAGGAGGCGGCTACACCTTC; CDR3 protein: CAWSVLGGGYTF
V gene: TRBV20-1; D gene: NA; J gene: TRBJ2-7; clone size: many; CDR3 DNA: TGCAGTGCTAGGGGGGGGCGCGTCTACGAGCAGTACTTC; CDR3 protein: CSARGGRVYEQYF
V gene: TRBV12-3/TRBV12-4; D gene: TRBD2; J gene: TRBJ2-7; clone size: NA; CDR3 DNA: TGTGCCAGCAGTCCTGCCGGGACTAGCGGCTACGAGCAGTACTTC; CDR3 protein: CASSPAGTSGYEQYF
V gene: TRBV20-1; D gene: NA; J gene: TRBJ1-1; clone size: NA; CDR3 DNA: TGCAGTGCTAGAGCTATGACTGAAGCTTTCTTT; CDR3 protein: CSARAMTEAFF
V gene: TRBV10-3; D gene: NA; J gene: TRBJ1-1; clone size: many; CDR3 DNA: TGTGCCACGGGACTGCCCAACACTGAAGCTTTCTTT; CDR3 protein: CATGLPNTEAFF
V gene: TRBV10-3; D gene: NA; J gene: TRBJ1-2; clone size: many; CDR3 DNA: TGTGCCATCAGATTAGTCCTATCAAAACGCGGACAGACCAAGGCGAGCTATGGCTACACCTTC; CDR3 protein: CAIRLVLSKRGQTKASYGYTF
V gene: TRBV7-8; D gene: NA; J gene: TRBJ1-1; clone size: many; CDR3 DNA: TGTGCCAGCAGCAACCGGGAGGCAGGAACTGAAGCTTTCTTT; CDR3 protein: CASSNREAGTEAFF
V gene: TRBV7-9; D gene: NA; J gene: TRBJ2-5; clone size: many; CDR3 DNA: TGTGCCAGCAGCTTCACGGGACAAGAAGAGACCCAGTACTTC; CDR3 protein: CASSFTGQEETQYF
V gene: TRBV7-2; D gene: TRBD1; J gene: TRBJ1-1; clone size: many; CDR3 DNA: TGTGCCAGCAGCTTGACGACAGGGGGGTACACTGAAGCTTTCTTT; CDR3 protein: CASSLTTGGYTEAFF
V gene: TRBV7-8; D gene: NA; J gene: TRBJ1-1; clone size: NA; CDR3 DNA: TGTGCCAGCAGCAGCGGGACTCTGGGTGAAGCTTTCTTT; CDR3 protein: CASSSGTLGEAFF
V gene: TRBV6-5; D gene: TRBD2; J gene: TRBJ2-5; clone size: NA; CDR3 DNA: TGTGCCAGCAGTTACTCGGGTGCTAGCGGGAGCATCATGGAGACCCAGTACTTC; CDR3 protein: CASSYSGASGSIMETQYF
V gene: TRBV5-4; D gene: NA; J gene: TRBJ1-2; clone size: many; CDR3 DNA: TGTGCCAGCAGCGCCCTCCGGGGGAACTATGGCTACACCTTC; CDR3 protein: CASSALRGNYGYTF
V gene: TRBV6-1; D gene: TRBD1; J gene: TRBJ2-7; clone size: NA; CDR3 DNA: TGTGCCAGCAAACCGGGACAGGGGTCCAACGAGCAGTACTTC; CDR3 protein: CASKPGQGSNEQYF